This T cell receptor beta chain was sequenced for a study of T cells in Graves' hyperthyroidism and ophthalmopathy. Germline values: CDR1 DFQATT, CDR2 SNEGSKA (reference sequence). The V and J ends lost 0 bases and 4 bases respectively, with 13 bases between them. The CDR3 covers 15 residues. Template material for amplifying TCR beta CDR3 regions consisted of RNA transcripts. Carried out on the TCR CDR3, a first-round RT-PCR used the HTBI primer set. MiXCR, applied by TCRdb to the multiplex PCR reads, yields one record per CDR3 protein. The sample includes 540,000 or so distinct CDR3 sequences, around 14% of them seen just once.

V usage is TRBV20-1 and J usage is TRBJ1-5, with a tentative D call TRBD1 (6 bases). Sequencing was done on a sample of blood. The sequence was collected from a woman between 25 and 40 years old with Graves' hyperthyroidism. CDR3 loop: CSARDGGHLNQPQHF. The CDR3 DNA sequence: TGCAGTGCTAGAGATGGGGGACACCTAAATCAGCCCCAGCATTTT.